Below, 30 T cell receptor beta chains from the same sample are listed, as sequenced in a study of T cell responses to AZD1222 COVID-19 vaccine. Data came from immunoSEQ multiplex PCR; TCRdb stores just in-frame clones and leaves some out. The sample lists 80,000 to 95,000 clones, more than 75% seen once, with roughly 5.1% in the top ten. The input for sequencing was peripheral blood, taken on day 0 of MenACWY control vaccination. All receptors derive from an adult in good health.

The V call is TRBV24-1, the J call TRBJ2-7, with D unresolved. V was shortened by 4 bases and J by 7 bases, with 7 bases between the two germline ends. This CDR3 contains 11 residues. The germline V gene encodes CDR1 KGHDR and CDR2 SFDVKD. CDR3: CATSDGIEQYF. DNA of the CDR3: TGTGCCACCAGTGACGGTATAGAGCAGTACTTC.

To note about this clone: Relative to the germline gene, one junction end is altered; a read error may explain this. This rearrangement joins TRBV5-4 to TRBJ2-7; 8 nucleotides line up with TRBD1. The CDR3 is 15 amino acids. Germline lookup yields CDR1 SGHNT and CDR2 YYREEE (reference sequence). The CDR3 loop is CASSLGRGPLYEQYF. Here the CDR3 DNA reads TGTGCCAGCAGTTTGGGCAGGGGGCCCCTCTACGAGCAGTACTTC.

The chain has TRBV4-1 and TRBJ1-1; D call uncertain. The germline V and J ends were trimmed by 4 bases and 0 bases, with 12 bases remaining between them. The CDR3 is made up of 15 amino acids. Germline V lookup: CDR1 MGHRA, CDR2 YSYEKL. DNA of the CDR3: TGCGCCAGCAGCCGGATAAGCGGAATGAACACTGAAGCTTTCTTT. It translates to CASSRISGMNTEAFF.

The chain carries TRBV5-4 and TRBJ1-1; 11 bases are shared with TRBD1. Germline CDR1 reads SGHNT; CDR2 reads YYREEE (reference sequence). The J segment lost 3 bases and the V segment lost 4 bases, leaving 11 bases of the junction unmatched. The CDR3 totals 17 residues. DNA of the CDR3: TGTGCCAGCAGCCCAGGTCCCGGGACAGGGGGTTACACTGAAGCTTTCTTT. It translates to CASSPGPGTGGYTEAFF.

This clone was observed many times. The J gene is TRBJ2-7, the V gene TRBV5-5; 7 positions match TRBD2. The CDR3 is 14 amino acids. The V segment lost 2 bases and the J segment 1 base; nucleotides outside the gene matches: 3. The V gene's germline CDR1 is SGHKS and CDR2 YYEKEE (reference sequence). The chain's CDR3 is CASSFWEGSYEQYF. CDR3 DNA sequence: TGTGCCAGCAGCTTTTGGGAGGGGTCCTACGAGCAGTACTTC.

The chain carries TRBV5-8 and TRBJ2-1, with 7 nucleotides matching TRBD1. This CDR3 is built from 16 residues. After removal of 1 base from V and 3 bases from J, the junction contained 7 bases not matched to a gene. CDR1 is SGHTS, CDR2 YDEGEE, per germline. The CDR3 loop reads CASSLRGRAFYNEQFF. The CDR3 DNA reads TGTGCCAGCAGCTTGAGGGGGCGGGCCTTCTACAATGAGCAGTTCTTC.

The V and J genes are TRBV6-2 or TRBV6-3 and TRBJ1-5; TRBD1 might be the D (6 bases). The V gene lost 6 bases and the J gene lost 1 base, with 25 bases spanning the gap. The CDR3 has 19 amino acids. Germline V gene sequence: CDR1 MNHEY, CDR2 SVGEGT. The CDR3 bases are TGTGCCAGCAGCCCCACTGGGACATCGAGGGCAGGGAGCAATCAGCCCCAGCATTTT. Encoded protein: CASSPTGTSRAGSNQPQHF.

The chain links TRBV19 to TRBJ1-3, with D maybe TRBD1 (5 bases). The ends were cut back, 6 bases at V and 0 bases at J, with 18 bases in the middle. This CDR3 contains 17 residues. Germline V CDR1 and CDR2: LNHDA, SQIVND (reference sequence). Here the CDR3 DNA reads TGTGCCAGTAGCCGTGGTCCGGGACCGATCTCTGGAAACACCATATATTTT. Translation: CASSRGPGPISGNTIYF.

This clone was seen just once. The rearrangement joins TRBV7-8 to TRBJ1-1, with 8 positions matching TRBD1. Germline-derived CDR1 and CDR2 are SGHVS and FQNEAQ. CDR3 size: 11 residues. The junction had 4 bases not matched to a gene; V was cut back by 6 bases and J by 10 bases. The CDR3 region is CASSPGQGAFF. CDR3 DNA sequence: TGTGCCAGCAGTCCCGGACAGGGAGCTTTCTTT.

By share of the sample, this clone is medium-sized. The chain is built from TRBV6-6 and TRBJ1-5, with D possibly being TRBD1 (5 bases). This CDR3 is 13 amino acids long. The germline CDR1 and CDR2 sequences are MNHNY and SVGAGI (reference sequence). V was clipped by 5 bases and J by 4 bases, with 9 bases between them. CDR3 in amino acids: CASSPTVNQPQHF. The CDR3 nucleotides read TGTGCCAGCAGTCCGACAGTTAATCAGCCCCAGCATTTT.

The V and J genes are TRBV4-2 and TRBJ1-5; D unresolved. The germline V and J ends were trimmed by 4 bases and 6 bases, with 16 bases remaining between them. CDR3 length equals 15 residues. Germline lookup yields CDR1 LGHNA and CDR2 YNFKEQ. CDR3 sequence: CASSLDREARQPQHF. CDR3 DNA: TGTGCCAGCAGCCTGGATCGTGAGGCACGTCAGCCCCAGCATTTT.

This rearrangement joins TRBV19 to TRBJ1-6; possible D gene TRBD1, 6 bases. The CDR3 is 14 amino acids. Per the germline V gene, CDR1 is LNHDA and CDR2 is SQIVND (reference sequence). The V gene lost 7 bases and the J gene lost 9 bases, with 16 bases spanning the gap. The CDR3 sequence is CASTISGVGSPLHF. CDR3 sequence (DNA): TGTGCCAGTACGATCTCAGGGGTGGGTTCACCCCTCCACTTT.

This clone occurred once. This chain joins TRBV30 and TRBJ1-1; 9 bases line up with TRBD1. The CDR3 has 14 amino acids. Trimming removed 5 bases from V and 4 bases from J; junction bases left unmatched: 8. Germline V CDR1 and CDR2: GTSNPN, SVGIG (reference sequence). CDR3 amino acids: CAWHIQGAPTEAFF. The CDR3 DNA reads TGTGCCTGGCATATACAGGGGGCGCCCACTGAAGCTTTCTTT. The full variable domain, in which reference TRBV30 and TRBJ1-1 provide the parts outside the CDR3, is SQTIHQWPATLVQPVGSPLSLECTVEGTSNPNLYWYRQAAGRGLQLLFYSVGIGQISSEVPQNLSASRPQDRQFILSSKKLLLSDSGFYLCAWHIQGAPTEAFFGQGTRLTVV.

V gene TRBV21-1 combines with J gene TRBJ1-1. TRBV21-1 is reported as a pseudogene. This CDR3 contains 13 residues. Here the CDR3 reads CASSPRDCIEAFF. In DNA, the CDR3 is TGTGCCAGCTCTCCCAGAGATTGCATTGAAGCTTTCTTT.

The chain carries TRBV7-2 and TRBJ1-3; D gene unclear. Germline-derived CDR1 and CDR2 are SGHTA and FQGNSA. The CDR3 has 16 residues. V was trimmed by 4 bases and J by 1 base, leaving 14 bases between them. The DNA for the CDR3 is TGTGCCAGCAGCTCACCGCGGACTCTTTCTGGAAACACCATATATTTT. Amino acid sequence: CASSSPRTLSGNTIYF.

This sequence joins TRBV7-9 and TRBJ2-5, with TRBD2 matching 14 bases. The V gene end was trimmed by 5 bases and the J gene end by 5 bases; junction bases not matched to a gene: 7. The CDR3 runs to 16 residues. Germline V gene lookup returns CDR1 SEHNR and CDR2 FQNEAQ (reference sequence). The CDR3 DNA follows: TGTGCCAGCAGCCCGACTAGCGGGAGGGCCCGGGAGACCCAGTACTTC. It translates to CASSPTSGRARETQYF.

V gene TRBV24-1 combines with J gene TRBJ2-7; D might be TRBD1 or TRBD2, each matching 5 bases. The CDR3 consists of 14 residues. V lost 9 bases, J lost 3 bases, and 17 bases lay in between. Germline-derived CDR1 and CDR2 are KGHDR and SFDVKD. The CDR3 nucleotides read TGTGCCACCTCACCGGGACGCACGGGCTACGAGCAGTACTTC. Its protein product is CATSPGRTGYEQYF.

V and J are TRBV9 and TRBJ2-7; D is undetermined. In germline, CDR1 is SGDLS, CDR2 YYNGEE. The CDR3 totals 14 residues. Trimming stripped 2 bases from V and 2 bases from J, with 11 bases between. CDR3 region: CASSVDPNAYEQYF. The CDR3 region has the DNA TGTGCCAGCAGCGTGGACCCCAACGCCTACGAGCAGTACTTC.

V and J are TRBV19 and TRBJ1-1, with unresolved D. CDR3 length: 13 amino acids. CDR1 is LNHDA, CDR2 SQIVND, per germline (reference sequence). Deletions cut 7 bases from V and 1 base from J, with 10 bases between. As DNA, the CDR3 is TGTGCCAGTACAGTAACTAGGAACACTGAAGCTTTCTTT. It yields the protein CASTVTRNTEAFF.

J is TRBJ2-7 and V is TRBV24-1; 11 nucleotides align to TRBD2. The length of the CDR3 is 16 residues. Trimming took 1 base from V and 0 from J; bases not matched to a gene: 1. Germline values: CDR1 KGHDR, CDR2 SFDVKD. The DNA of the CDR3 is TGTGCCACCAGTGATTTCGGGACTAGCGGCTCCTACGAGCAGTACTTC. It encodes CATSDFGTSGSYEQYF.

The chain has TRBV4-1 and TRBJ2-7; either TRBD1 or TRBD2 may supply D (5 bases each). Germline V CDR1 and CDR2: MGHRA, YSYEKL. The CDR3 contains 16 residues. Trimming took 0 bases from V and 2 from J, leaving 14 bases between them. CDR3 in DNA: TGCGCCAGCAGCCAAGATATTCTGGGGGTCCCCTACGAGCAGTACTTC. Encoded protein: CASSQDILGVPYEQYF.

The chain has TRBV25-1 and TRBJ2-2; D call uncertain. The V gene lost 1 base and the J gene lost 2 bases, with 8 bases spanning the gap. The germline V gene has CDR1 MGHDK and CDR2 SYGVNS. The CDR3 sequence is 15 residues long. CDR3 region: CASSELGTNTGELFF. In nucleotides, the CDR3 is TGTGCCAGCAGTGAATTGGGTACCAACACCGGGGAGCTGTTTTTT.

The CDR3: CASSRAQTGDTEAFF. The DNA of the CDR3 is TGTGCCAGCAGTCGTGCCCAAACAGGGGACACTGAAGCTTTCTTT. The chain combines TRBV6-5 with TRBJ1-1; 7 bases map to TRBD1. The CDR3 length is 15 residues. With 5 bases clipped from V and 3 bases from J, the junction kept 9 bases outside the gene matches. Germline V gives CDR1 MNHEY, CDR2 SVGAGI.

The V and J genes are TRBV28 and TRBJ2-7, with 11 nucleotides matching TRBD2. The CDR3 loop spans 15 amino acids. In germline, CDR1 is MDHEN, CDR2 SYDVKM. V gave up 6 bases and J gave up 4 bases; unmatched junction bases: 8. The CDR3 region is CASSLPGTSGYEQYF. CDR3 nucleotides: TGTGCCAGCAGCTTACCCGGGACTAGCGGATACGAGCAGTACTTC.

The chain carries TRBV28 and TRBJ2-3, with TRBD2 matching 7 bases. CDR1 is MDHEN and CDR2 is SYDVKM in the germline V gene. The CDR3 has 14 amino acids. V dropped 5 bases and J dropped 5; count of bases not matched to a gene: 7. The CDR3 spells CASSISGRGDTQYF. The CDR3 DNA reads as TGTGCCAGCAGTATATCAGGGAGGGGAGATACGCAGTATTTT.

This chain uses TRBV5-1 with TRBJ2-7, with D possibly being TRBD1 (5 bases). The CDR3 runs to 15 residues. Germline loops: CDR1 SGHRS, CDR2 YFSETQ. The V and J ends lost 5 bases and 1 base respectively, with 16 bases between them. The CDR3 bases are TGCGCCAGCAGATATCACACGACAGAGTCCTACGAGCAGTACTTC. The encoded protein is CASRYHTTESYEQYF. The entire variable domain, with the rest obtained from reference TRBV5-1 and TRBJ2-7, is as follows: KAGVTQTPRYLIKTRGQQVTLSCSPISGHRSVSWYQQTPGQGLQFLFEYFSETQRNKGNFPGRFSGRQFSNSRSEMNVSTLELGDSALYLCASRYHTTESYEQYFGPGTRLTVT.

This chain uses TRBV6-5 with TRBJ1-1; 11 bases fit TRBD1. V trimming: 6 bases; J trimming: 0 bases; junction bases outside the gene matches: 3. The CDR3 is 15 residues long. The germline V gene encodes CDR1 MNHEY and CDR2 SVGAGI. DNA of the CDR3: TGTGCCAGCAGGCGGACAGGGGGCTTGAACACTGAAGCTTTCTTT. Its translation is CASRRTGGLNTEAFF.

The CDR3 spells CASSEGGAYEQYF. The CDR3 nucleotides are TGCGCCAGCAGTGAGGGGGGGGCCTACGAGCAGTACTTC. The rearrangement uses TRBV10-2 and TRBJ2-7; 7 bases map to TRBD2. Germline CDR1 WSHSY, CDR2 SAAADI. This CDR3 comprises 13 residues. J gave up 2 bases and V 2 bases, and 0 bases lay outside the gene matches.

The rearrangement uses TRBV27 and TRBJ2-7; TRBD1 aligns across 10 bases. Germline CDR1 is MNHEY and CDR2 is SMNVEV (reference sequence). CDR3 length equals 16 residues. The J segment lost 5 bases and the V segment lost 7 bases, leaving 14 bases of the junction unmatched. DNA for the CDR3: TGTGCCAGCACCTATAGGAGGGGGACAGGGGCCGACGAGCAGTACTTC. Amino acid sequence: CASTYRRGTGADEQYF.

This rearrangement joins TRBV19 to TRBJ2-7, with unresolved D. The CDR3 is made up of 13 amino acids. Germline V lookup: CDR1 LNHDA, CDR2 SQIVND (reference sequence). The V and J ends lost 4 bases and 4 bases respectively, with 11 bases between them. The CDR3 sequence is CASSTNHLYEQYF. CDR3 bases: TGTGCCAGTAGTACAAACCATCTATACGAGCAGTACTTC.